A selection of T cell receptor beta chains follows, all from one sample in a study of OX40 agonist ivuxolimab in advanced cancers. The method was immunoSEQ multiplex PCR; TCRdb's version includes in-frame clones alone and lacks a portion of them. The repertoire holds approximately 30,000 clones, with 80% to 85% as singletons. The sample in question was CD4+ or CD8+ T cells sorted from blood, obtained in a trial of the OX40 agonist ivuxolimab. The receptors come from an adult with an advanced solid tumor such as melanoma, head and neck, liver or kidney cancer. CDR3s include the opening cysteine and the closing phenylalanine or tryptophan. D genes are given only for firm matches. Clone size is not always given. Where it is, it says once, few, many or a class for expanded clones.

clone_size j_call d_call v_call cdr3_aa cdr3_nt
. TRBJ2-1 . TRBV4-1 CASRTNPGNHNEQFF TGCGCCAGCAGGACGAATCCAGGGAACCACAATGAGCAGTTCTTC
once TRBJ1-1 TRBD1 TRBV10-2 CASSEQRGTDEAFF TGCGCCAGCAGTGAGCAACGGGGGACAGATGAAGCTTTCTTT
. TRBJ2-7 TRBD2 TRBV19 CASSIAGGPYEQYF TGTGCCAGTAGTATAGCGGGAGGGCCATACGAGCAGTACTTC
. TRBJ1-2 TRBD1 TRBV28 CATMLGQGAFGFTF TGTGCCACCATGCTCGGACAGGGGGCATTTGGGTTCACCTTC
. TRBJ2-2 . TRBV4-1 CASSRQGRNTGELFF TGCGCCAGCAGCCGGCAAGGGCGGAACACCGGGGAGCTGTTTTTT
. TRBJ2-3 TRBD1 TRBV7-3 CASSQTGGSTDTQYF TGTGCCAGCAGCCAGACAGGGGGTAGCACAGATACGCAGTATTTT
. TRBJ2-2 . TRBV19 CASSIQVDTGELFF TGTGCCAGTAGTATCCAGGTAGACACCGGGGAGCTGTTTTTT
. TRBJ2-3 TRBD2 TRBV11-2 CASSPQVGLAGGPTDTQYF TGTGCCAGCAGCCCCCAAGTAGGGCTAGCGGGAGGGCCGACAGATACGCAGTATTTT
. TRBJ1-2 . TRBV5-4 CASSLGGEGYTF TGTGCCAGCAGCTTGGGGGGCGAGGGCTACACCTTC
. TRBJ1-2 . TRBV5-1 CASSLADSYGYTF TGCGCCAGCAGCTTGGCCGACAGCTATGGCTACACCTTC
. TRBJ2-3 . TRBV2 CASSPAADTQYF TGTGCCAGCAGTCCAGCGGCAGATACGCAGTATTTT
. TRBJ1-4 . TRBV15 CATSRGRVNEKLFF TGTGCCACCAGCAGAGGCAGGGTTAACGAAAAACTGTTTTTT
. TRBJ1-5 TRBD1 TRBV19 CASSIDRDRDQPQHF TGTGCCAGTAGTATAGATAGGGACAGAGATCAGCCCCAGCATTTT
few TRBJ2-1 . TRBV19 CASSIFSLTEYGDNEQFF TGTGCCAGTAGTATATTTTCCCTGACCGAGTATGGGGACAATGAGCAGTTCTTC
. TRBJ2-3 . TRBV14 CASSPTDTQYF TGTGCCAGCAGCCCCACAGATACGCAGTATTTT
. TRBJ2-1 TRBD2 TRBV7-2 CASGGAYNEQFF TGTGCCAGCGGGGGGGCCTACAATGAGCAGTTCTTC
. TRBJ1-3 . TRBV4-3 CASSQGGDLSGNTIYF TGCGCCAGCAGCCAAGGAGGGGACCTCTCTGGAAACACCATATATTTT
medium-sized TRBJ1-5 . TRBV2 CASSEVGGDQPQHF TGTGCCAGCAGTGAGGTGGGGGGGGATCAGCCCCAGCATTTT
. TRBJ2-1 TRBD1 TRBV29-1 CSVSGTGSSYNEQFF TGCAGCGTATCCGGGACAGGGTCCTCCTACAATGAGCAGTTCTTC
. TRBJ2-5 . TRBV28 CASSLGERETQYF TGTGCCAGCAGTCTCGGGGAGCGAGAGACCCAGTACTTC
. TRBJ2-5 . TRBV4-1 CASSQDPGQQETQYF TGCGCCAGCAGCCAAGACCCGGGACAACAAGAGACCCAGTACTTC
. TRBJ2-7 TRBD2 TRBV15 CATSSPRGRAYEQYF TGTGCCACCAGCAGCCCCCGGGGGAGGGCCTACGAGCAGTACTTC
. TRBJ1-1 . TRBV6-5 CASSHRTDNTEAFF TGTGCCAGCAGCCATCGGACGGATAACACTGAAGCTTTCTTT
. TRBJ2-7 TRBD2 TRBV27 CASSFVSGGPSYEQYF TGTGCCAGCAGTTTTGTTTCGGGAGGGCCCTCCTACGAGCAGTACTTC
. TRBJ1-4 . TRBV7-9 CASSFGQLATNEKLFF TGTGCCAGCAGCTTCGGACAGCTTGCAACTAATGAAAAACTGTTTTTT
. TRBJ1-4 . TRBV5-1 CASSFRGLDEKLFF TGCGCCAGCAGCTTTCGCGGGTTGGACGAAAAACTGTTTTTT
. TRBJ1-5 TRBD1 TRBV18 CASSPPGQGVKQPQHF TGTGCCAGCTCACCTCCGGGACAGGGGGTAAAGCAGCCCCAGCATTTT
. TRBJ1-2 . TRBV7-9 CASSPVGGASDGYTF TGTGCCAGCAGCCCAGTTGGGGGGGCGAGTGATGGCTACACCTTC
. TRBJ1-5 . TRBV5-6 CASSFGARANQPQHF TGTGCCAGCAGCTTCGGGGCCCGCGCCAATCAGCCCCAGCATTTT
. TRBJ2-7 TRBD1 TRBV18 CASSTNDRGALWEQYF TGTGCCAGCTCAACGAATGACAGGGGGGCCCTCTGGGAGCAGTACTTC
. TRBJ2-7 . TRBV19 CASSIIVASGEQYF TGTGCCAGTAGTATAATTGTGGCCTCCGGGGAGCAGTACTTC
. TRBJ2-2 . TRBV6-1 CASSEAAWDGANTGELFF TGTGCCAGCAGTGAAGCGGCCTGGGACGGCGCGAACACCGGGGAGCTGTTTTTT
. TRBJ2-1 . TRBV7-9 CASSLSGGNEQFF TGTGCCAGCAGCTTATCCGGGGGCAATGAGCAGTTCTTC
once TRBJ2-2 TRBD2 TRBV11-3 CASSLGREEVGELFF TGTGCCAGCAGCTTAGGGCGGGAGGAGGTCGGGGAGCTGTTTTTT